This T cell receptor (beta chain) was identified during a study of long-term antiretroviral therapy in people with HIV. The authors ran the immunoSEQ assay, v3.0, at survey level. The table came from immunoSEQ multiplex PCR; TCRdb's copy has only in-frame clones and leaves some out. The table lists about 18,000 clones, less than 80% of them singletons, with 12% to 15% in the top ten. General study findings and limits: All time points showed a repertoire dominated by clones expanded before ART. Compared with controls, HIV repertoires showed narrower CDR3 length ranges.

Concerning this clone: Its antigen remains unknown.

The TCR originated in a woman in her forties or fifties with HIV. Sample: unsorted PBMCs, taken 0.3 years after starting antiretroviral therapy.

CDR3 residues: CSAVTDTQYF. The CDR3 bases are TGCAGTGCTGTGACAGATACGCAGTATTTT. This sequence joins TRBV20-1 and TRBJ2-3; D unclear. V was shortened by 5 bases and J by 3 bases, with 3 bases between the two germline ends. Germline CDR1 DFQATT, CDR2 SNEGSKA (reference sequence). The CDR3 is made up of 10 amino acids.